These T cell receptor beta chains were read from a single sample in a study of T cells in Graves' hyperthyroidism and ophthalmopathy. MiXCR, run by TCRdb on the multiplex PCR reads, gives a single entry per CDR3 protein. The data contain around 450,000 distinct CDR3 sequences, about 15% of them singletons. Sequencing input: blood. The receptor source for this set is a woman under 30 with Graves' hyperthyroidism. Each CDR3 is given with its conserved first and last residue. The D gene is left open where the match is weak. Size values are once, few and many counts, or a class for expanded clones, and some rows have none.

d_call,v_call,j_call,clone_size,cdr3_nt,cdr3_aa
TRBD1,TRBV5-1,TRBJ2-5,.,TGCGCCAGCAGCTGGGGGCAGGGGGTGAGGGAGACCCAGTACTTC,CASSWGQGVRETQYF
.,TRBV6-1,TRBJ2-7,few,TGTGCCAGCCGACAGGCTTTAGGCTTATACGAGCAGTACTTC,CASRQALGLYEQYF
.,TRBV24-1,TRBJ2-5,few,TGTGCCACCAGTGATCCGTTGCGACAGGCCCAAGAGACCCAGTACTTC,CATSDPLRQAQETQYF
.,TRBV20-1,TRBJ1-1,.,TGCAGTGCTAGCCAGAGGTATCAGGTGGCTTTCTTT,CSASQRYQVAFF
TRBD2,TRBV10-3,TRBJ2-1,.,TGTGCCATCAGCGACGAATCAAGCGGGGGGTGGAATGAGCAGTTCTTC,CAISDESSGGWNEQFF
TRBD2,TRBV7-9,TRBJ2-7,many,TGTGCCAGCAGCTGGGGGGGTAGCGCACGCTCCTACGAGCAGTACTTC,CASSWGGSARSYEQYF
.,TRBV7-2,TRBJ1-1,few,TGTGCCAGCAGCTTAGATGGACACAACACTGAAGCTTTCTTT,CASSLDGHNTEAFF
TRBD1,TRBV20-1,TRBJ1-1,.,TGCAGTGCTAGCCGACAGGGGGCGAATGAAGCTTTCTTT,CSASRQGANEAFF
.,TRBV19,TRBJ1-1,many,TGTGCCAGTAGTATTCGGGGGGCGAACACTGAAGCTTTCTTT,CASSIRGANTEAFF
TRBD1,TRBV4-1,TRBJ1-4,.,TGCGCCAGCAGCCCCTTCGGACAGGGGGCGGGTGAAAAACTGTTTTTT,CASSPFGQGAGEKLFF
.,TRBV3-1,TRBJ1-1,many,TGTGCCAGCAGCCAAGATGGGAAGACTGAAGCTTTCTTT,CASSQDGKTEAFF
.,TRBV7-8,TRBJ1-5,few,TGTGCCAGCAGCTTAGCCGGTCCAGGACAGATAAATCAGCCCCAGCATTTT,CASSLAGPGQINQPQHF
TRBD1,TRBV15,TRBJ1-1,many,TGTGCCACCAGCAAACCGGGACAGCTGTTTGAAGCTTTCTTT,CATSKPGQLFEAFF
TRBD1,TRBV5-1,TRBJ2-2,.,TGCGCCGCGTCCCGGGTGTCAGGGGGCGCTCAGACCGGGGAGCTGTTTTTT,CAASRVSGGAQTGELFF
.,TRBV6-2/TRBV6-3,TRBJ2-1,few,TGTGCCAGCATTATGGTCAATGAGCAGTTCTTC,CASIMVNEQFF
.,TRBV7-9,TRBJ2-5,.,TGTGCCCCCAGGGGGGGTCGACAAGAGACCCAGTACTTC,CAPRGGRQETQYF
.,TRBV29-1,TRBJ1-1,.,TGCAGCGCAAAAGAGAACACTGAAGCTTTCTTT,CSAKENTEAFF
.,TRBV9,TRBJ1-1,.,TGTGCCAGCAGCAACACTCTAGGCGCTGAAGCTTTCTTT,CASSNTLGAEAFF
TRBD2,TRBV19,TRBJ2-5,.,TGTGCCAGTAGCACCGGGACTAGCGGGGGAGAGACCCAGTACTTC,CASSTGTSGGETQYF
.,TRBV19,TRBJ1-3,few,TGTGCCAGTCCTACCCCACGGATTGGAAACACCATATATTTT,CASPTPRIGNTIYF
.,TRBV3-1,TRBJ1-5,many,TGTGCCAGCAGCCGCGGATGGGGAAACAATCAGCCCCAGCATTTT,CASSRGWGNNQPQHF
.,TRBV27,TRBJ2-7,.,TGTGCCAGCAGTTTTAGGGCTAGCTCCTACGAGCAGTACTTC,CASSFRASSYEQYF
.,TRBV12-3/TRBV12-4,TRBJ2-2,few,TGTGCCAGCAGTTTAGCAGGATTAGATACCGGGGAGCTGTTTTTT,CASSLAGLDTGELFF
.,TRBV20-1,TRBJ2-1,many,TGCAGTGCCCCAGCTAATCGGGATTACAATGAGCAGTTCTTC,CSAPANRDYNEQFF
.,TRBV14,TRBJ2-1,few,TGTGCCAGCAGCCAAGTGACAGTCCTGAGCTCCTACAATGAGCAGTTCTTC,CASSQVTVLSSYNEQFF
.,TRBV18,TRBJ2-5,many,TGTGCCAGCTCACTCTTCGCAGAGGAGACCCAGTACTTC,CASSLFAEETQYF
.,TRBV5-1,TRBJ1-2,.,TGCGCCAGCAAGTCTTCGCCGGGTTCTAACTATGGCTACACCTTC,CASKSSPGSNYGYTF